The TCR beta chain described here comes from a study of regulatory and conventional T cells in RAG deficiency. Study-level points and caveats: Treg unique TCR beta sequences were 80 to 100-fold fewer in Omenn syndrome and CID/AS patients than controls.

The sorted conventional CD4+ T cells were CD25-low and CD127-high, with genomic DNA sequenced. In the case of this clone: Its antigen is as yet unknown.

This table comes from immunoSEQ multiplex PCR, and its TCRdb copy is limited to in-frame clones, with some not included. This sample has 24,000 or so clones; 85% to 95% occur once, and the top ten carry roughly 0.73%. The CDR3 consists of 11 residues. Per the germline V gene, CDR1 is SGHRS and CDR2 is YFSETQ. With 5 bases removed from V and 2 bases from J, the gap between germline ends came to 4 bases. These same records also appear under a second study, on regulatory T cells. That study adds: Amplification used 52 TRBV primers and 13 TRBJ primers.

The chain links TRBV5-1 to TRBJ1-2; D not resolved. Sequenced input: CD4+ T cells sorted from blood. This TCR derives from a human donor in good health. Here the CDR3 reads CASRENYGYTF. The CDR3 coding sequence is TGCGCCAGCAGGGAAAACTATGGCTACACCTTC.